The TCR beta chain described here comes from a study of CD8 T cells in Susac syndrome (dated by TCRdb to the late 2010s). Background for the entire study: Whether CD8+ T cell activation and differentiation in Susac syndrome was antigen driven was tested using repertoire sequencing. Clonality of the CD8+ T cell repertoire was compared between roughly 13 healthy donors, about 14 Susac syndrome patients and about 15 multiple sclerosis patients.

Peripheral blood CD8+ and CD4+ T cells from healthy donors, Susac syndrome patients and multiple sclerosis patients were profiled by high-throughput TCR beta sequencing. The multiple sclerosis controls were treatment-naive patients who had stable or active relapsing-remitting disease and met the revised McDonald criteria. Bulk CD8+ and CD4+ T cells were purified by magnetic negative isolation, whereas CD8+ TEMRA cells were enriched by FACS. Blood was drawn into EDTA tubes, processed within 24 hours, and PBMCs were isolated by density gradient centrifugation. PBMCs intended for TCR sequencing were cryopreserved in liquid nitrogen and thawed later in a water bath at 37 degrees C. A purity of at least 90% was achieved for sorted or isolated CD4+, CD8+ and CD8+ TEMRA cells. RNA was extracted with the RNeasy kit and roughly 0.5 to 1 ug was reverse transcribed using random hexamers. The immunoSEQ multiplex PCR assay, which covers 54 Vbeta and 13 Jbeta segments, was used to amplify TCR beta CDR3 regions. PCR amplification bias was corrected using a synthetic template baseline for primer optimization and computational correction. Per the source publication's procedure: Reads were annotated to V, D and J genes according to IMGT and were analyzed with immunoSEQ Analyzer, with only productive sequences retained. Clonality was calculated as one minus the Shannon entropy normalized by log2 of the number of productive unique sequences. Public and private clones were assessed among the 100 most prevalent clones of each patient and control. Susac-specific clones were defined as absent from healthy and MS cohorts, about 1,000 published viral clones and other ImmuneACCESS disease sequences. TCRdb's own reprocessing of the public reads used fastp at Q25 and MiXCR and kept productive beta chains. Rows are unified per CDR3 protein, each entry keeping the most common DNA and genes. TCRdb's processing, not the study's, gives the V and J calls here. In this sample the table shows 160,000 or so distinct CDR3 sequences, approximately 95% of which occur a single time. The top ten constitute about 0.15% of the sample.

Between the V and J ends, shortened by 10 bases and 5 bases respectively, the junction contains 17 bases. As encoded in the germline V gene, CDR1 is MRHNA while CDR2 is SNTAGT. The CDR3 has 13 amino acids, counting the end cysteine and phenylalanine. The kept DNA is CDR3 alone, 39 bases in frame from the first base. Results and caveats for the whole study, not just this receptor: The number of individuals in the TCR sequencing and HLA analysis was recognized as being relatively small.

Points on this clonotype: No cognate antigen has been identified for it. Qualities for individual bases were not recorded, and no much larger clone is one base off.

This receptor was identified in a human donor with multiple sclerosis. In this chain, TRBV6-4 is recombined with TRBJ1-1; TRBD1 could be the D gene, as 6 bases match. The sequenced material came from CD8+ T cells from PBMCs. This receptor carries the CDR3 CATRGGDQTEAFF. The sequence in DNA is TGTGCCACCCGAGGGGGGGATCAAACTGAAGCTTTCTTT.